Given below is one TCR beta chain in context. This sample stems from a study of blood T cell repertoires in COVID-19. Study in general: Specimens from acute and convalescent COVID-19 originated in the United States, Italy and Spain. PBMCs, B-cell-depleted T cells, or T cells were the source of the cDNA or gDNA that made up the material.

In the study's own analysis: Estimation of nucleated cell counts was performed using reference gene primer amplification. Profiling relied on immunoSEQ multiplex PCR, and the TCRdb table lists in-frame clones only, not all of them. V and J calls and clone size are those listed in that table; D and trimming were worked out from the DNA. The profile covers about 250,000 clones, with around three quarters appearing a single time and 3% to 3.5% taken by the ten largest. The TCR sequence derives from a woman older than 75 with acute or convalescent COVID-19. The sequenced sample was peripheral blood.

The DNA of the CDR3 is TGTGCCAGCAGCTCCGGGACAGGGGGCGCGTCGGGCAATCAGCCCCAGCATTTT. Translated, it gives CASSSGTGGASGNQPQHF. The chain links TRBV3-1 (or the pseudogene TRBV3-2) to TRBJ1-5; 12 nucleotides match TRBD1. The CDR3 consists of 18 residues. V dropped 5 bases and J dropped 2; count of bases not matched to a gene: 10. From germline, CDR1 is LGHDT and CDR2 YNNKEL (reference sequence).